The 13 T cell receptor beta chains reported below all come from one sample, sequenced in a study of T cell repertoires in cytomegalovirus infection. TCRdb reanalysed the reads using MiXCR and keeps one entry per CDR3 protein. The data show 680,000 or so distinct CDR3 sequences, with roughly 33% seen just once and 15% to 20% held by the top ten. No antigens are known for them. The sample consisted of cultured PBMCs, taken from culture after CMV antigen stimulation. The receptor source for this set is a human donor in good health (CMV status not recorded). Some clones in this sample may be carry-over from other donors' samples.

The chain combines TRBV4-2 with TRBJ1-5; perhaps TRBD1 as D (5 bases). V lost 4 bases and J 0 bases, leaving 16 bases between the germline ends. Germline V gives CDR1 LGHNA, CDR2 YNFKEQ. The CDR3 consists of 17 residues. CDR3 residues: CASSPRDSHASNQPQHF. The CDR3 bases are TGTGCCAGCAGCCCGCGAGACAGCCATGCTAGCAATCAGCCCCAGCATTTT.

The CDR3 nucleotides read TGTGCCAGCAGCACTCGAGCGGGAGCAACCTACGAGCAGTACTTC. It is translated as CASSTRAGATYEQYF. The chain combines TRBV7-2 with TRBJ2-7; 8 bases match TRBD2. Trimming cost V 5 bases and J 2 bases; bases outside gene matches: 8. The germline V gene encodes CDR1 SGHTA and CDR2 FQGNSA. The CDR3 sequence is 15 residues long.

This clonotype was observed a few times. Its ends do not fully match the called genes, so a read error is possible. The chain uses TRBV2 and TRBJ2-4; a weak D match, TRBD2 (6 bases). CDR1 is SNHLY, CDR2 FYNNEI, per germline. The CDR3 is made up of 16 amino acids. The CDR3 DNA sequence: TGTGCCAGCCGTGACCGGGCCGGGGGAGCCAAAAACATTCAGTACTTC. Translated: CASRDRAGGAKNIQYF.

CDR3 amino acids: CASSSWTLTSTDTQYF. The CDR3 nucleotides are TGTGCCAGCAGCTCGTGGACTCTCACCAGCACAGATACGCAGTATTTT. This chain links TRBV11-2 with TRBJ2-3, with D perhaps matching TRBD2 (5 bases). Germline-derived CDR1 and CDR2 are SGHAT and FQNNGV. V was pared by 4 bases and J by 0 bases, with 14 bases between. The CDR3 runs 16 residues.

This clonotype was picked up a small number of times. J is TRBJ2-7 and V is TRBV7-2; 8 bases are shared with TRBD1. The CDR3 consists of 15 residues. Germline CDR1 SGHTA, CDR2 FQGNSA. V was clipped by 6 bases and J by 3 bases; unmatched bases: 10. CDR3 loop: CASSWFRTGLYEQYF. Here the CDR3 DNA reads TGTGCCAGCAGTTGGTTTCGGACAGGGCTCTACGAGCAGTACTTC.

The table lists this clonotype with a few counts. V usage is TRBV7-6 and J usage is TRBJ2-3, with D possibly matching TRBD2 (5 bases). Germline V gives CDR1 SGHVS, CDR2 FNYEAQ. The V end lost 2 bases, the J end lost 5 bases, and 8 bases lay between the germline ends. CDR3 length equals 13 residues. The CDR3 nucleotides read TGTGCCAGCAGCTTATTTCGGGGAGATACGCAGTATTTT. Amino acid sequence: CASSLFRGDTQYF.

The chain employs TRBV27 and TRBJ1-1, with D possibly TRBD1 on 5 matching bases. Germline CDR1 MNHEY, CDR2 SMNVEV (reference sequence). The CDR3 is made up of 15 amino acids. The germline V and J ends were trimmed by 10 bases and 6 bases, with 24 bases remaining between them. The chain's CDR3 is CATTGRRGVGPEAFF. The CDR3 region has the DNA TGTGCCACCACGGGTCGGAGAGGGGTGGGCCCTGAAGCTTTCTTT.

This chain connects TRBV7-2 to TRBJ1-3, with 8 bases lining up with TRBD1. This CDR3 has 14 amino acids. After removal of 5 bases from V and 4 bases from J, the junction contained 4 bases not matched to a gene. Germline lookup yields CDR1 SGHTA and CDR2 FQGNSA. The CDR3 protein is CASSPRTGGNTIYF. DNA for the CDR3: TGTGCCAGCAGCCCGAGGACAGGGGGAAACACCATATATTTT.

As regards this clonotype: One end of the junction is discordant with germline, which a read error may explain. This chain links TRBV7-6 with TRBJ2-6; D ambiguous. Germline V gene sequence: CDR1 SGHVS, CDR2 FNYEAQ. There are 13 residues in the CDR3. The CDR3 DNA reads TGTGCCAGCATCGAATCTGTGGCCAACGTCCTGACTTTC. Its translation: CASIESVANVLTF.

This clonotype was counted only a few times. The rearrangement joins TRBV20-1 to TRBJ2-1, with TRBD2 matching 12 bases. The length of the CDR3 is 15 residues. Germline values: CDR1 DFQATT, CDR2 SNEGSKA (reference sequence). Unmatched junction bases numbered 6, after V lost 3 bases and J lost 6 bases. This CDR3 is CSARDGLAGINEQFF. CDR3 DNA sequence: TGCAGTGCTAGGGATGGACTAGCGGGAATCAATGAGCAGTTCTTC.

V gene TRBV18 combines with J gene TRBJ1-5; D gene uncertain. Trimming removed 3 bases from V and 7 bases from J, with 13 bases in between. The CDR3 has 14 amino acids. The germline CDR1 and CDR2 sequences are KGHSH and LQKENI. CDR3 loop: CASSPLTLGQPQHF. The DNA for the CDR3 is TGTGCCAGCTCACCCCTTACGTTGGGACAGCCCCAGCATTTT. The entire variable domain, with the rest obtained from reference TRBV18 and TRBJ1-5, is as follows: NAGVMQNPRHLVRRRGQEARLRCSPMKGHSHVYWYRQLPEEGLKFMVYLQKENIIDESGMPKERFSAEFPKEGPSILRIQQVVRGDSAAYFCASSPLTLGQPQHFGDGTRLSIL.

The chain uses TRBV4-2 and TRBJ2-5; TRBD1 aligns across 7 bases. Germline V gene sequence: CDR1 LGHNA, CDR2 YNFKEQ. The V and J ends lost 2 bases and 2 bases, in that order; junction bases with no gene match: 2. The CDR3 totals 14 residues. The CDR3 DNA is TGTGCCAGCAGCCAACGGGGACAGCAAGAGACCCAGTACTTC. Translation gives CASSQRGQQETQYF.

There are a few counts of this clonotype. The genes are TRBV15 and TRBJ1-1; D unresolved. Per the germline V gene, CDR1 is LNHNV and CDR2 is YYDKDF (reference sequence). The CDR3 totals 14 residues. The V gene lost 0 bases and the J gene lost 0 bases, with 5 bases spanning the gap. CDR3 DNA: TGTGCCACCAGCAGAGACGGTATGAACACTGAAGCTTTCTTT. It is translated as CATSRDGMNTEAFF. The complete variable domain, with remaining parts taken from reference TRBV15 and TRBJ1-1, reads DAMVIQNPRYQVTQFGKPVTLSCSQTLNHNVMYWYQQKSSQAPKLLFHYYDKDFNNEADTPDNFQSRRPNTSFCFLDIRSPGLGDTAMYLCATSRDGMNTEAFFGQGTRLTVV.